The 8 T cell receptor beta chains given below trace back to one sample, sequenced in a study of CD8 T cells in ankylosing spondylitis. TCRdb re-called the 5' RACE reads with MiXCR, one entry per CDR3 protein. The sample lists 200,000 or so distinct CDR3 sequences, 18% occurring once. Sequencing was done on a sample of blood, either unsorted or a sorted T cell fraction (not recorded which). These receptors originate from a male donor aged 10 to 35 with ankylosing spondylitis or in good health (not recorded which).

This clonotype was recorded at least ten times. The CDR3, as DNA: TGTGCCTGGGCGTTGGGCGGACAGGGGGCCTATGGCTACACCTTC. Translating it yields CAWALGGQGAYGYTF. The genes are TRBV30 and TRBJ1-2, with TRBD1 matching 11 bases. V lost 5 bases, J lost 4 bases, and 9 bases stayed unmatched. CDR1 and CDR2 from the germline V gene are GTSNPN and SVGIG (reference sequence). The CDR3 runs to 15 residues.

In this sample, this clonotype turned up once. This chain links TRBV27 with TRBJ2-7; TRBD2 matches at 15 bases. The CDR3 length is 15 residues. V lost 5 bases to trimming and J lost 6 bases; unmatched junction nucleotides: 5. Germline V CDR1 and CDR2: MNHEY, SMNVEV (reference sequence). The CDR3 coding sequence is TGTGCCAGCAGTCCATGGACTAGCGGGAGGGTCGAGCAGTACGTC. It is translated as CASSPWTSGRVEQYV.

This clonotype has ten or more counts. The chain employs TRBV6-6 and TRBJ2-1, with a tentative D call TRBD2 (5 bases). The CDR3 extends over 17 amino acids. Germline assignment: CDR1 MNHNY and CDR2 SVGAGI (reference sequence). Between the trimmed V and J ends, which lost 0 bases and 2 bases, there was a span of 14 bases. CDR3 sequence (DNA): TGTGCCAGCAGTTACTCGGGGAGCGGCCGAACCTACAATGAGCAGTTCTTC. It is translated as CASSYSGSGRTYNEQFF.

In its sample, this clonotype was seen many times. The chain joins TRBV7-2 to TRBJ2-1; 7 bases align to TRBD1. J lost 4 bases, V lost 5 bases, and 8 bases had no gene match. This CDR3 is 15 amino acids long. Per the germline V gene, CDR1 is SGHTA and CDR2 is FQGNSA. The CDR3 region has the DNA TGTGCCAGCAGCATAACCGGGACAGAATACAATGAGCAGTTCTTC. Residues: CASSITGTEYNEQFF.

This clonotype was observed many times. This chain joins TRBV6-2 or TRBV6-3 and TRBJ2-5; 10 positions match TRBD1. CDR1 MNHEY and CDR2 SVGEGT come from the germline V gene. The CDR3 has 16 amino acids. With 2 bases clipped from V and 5 bases from J, the junction kept 8 bases outside the gene matches. The CDR3 region is CASSYRTTGGWETQYF. CDR3 DNA sequence: TGTGCCAGCAGTTACCGGACGACAGGGGGCTGGGAGACCCAGTACTTC.

This sequence joins TRBV20-1 and TRBJ1-1; D is uncertain. The CDR3 is 14 amino acids. The V end lost 1 base, the J end lost 5 bases, and 14 bases lay between the germline ends. Looked up from germline, CDR1 is DFQATT and CDR2 is SNEGSKA (reference sequence). The CDR3 nucleotides are TGCAGTGCTAGAGCCCTTGGGGAAGGTACTGAAGCTTTCTTT. As protein: CSARALGEGTEAFF.

The chain employs TRBV7-8 and TRBJ2-5, with TRBD2 matching 7 bases. Trimming at V came to 0 bases and at J to 0 bases, leaving 4 bases not matched to a gene. This CDR3 has 16 residues. CDR1 is SGHVS, CDR2 FQNEAQ, per germline. The CDR3 nucleotides are TGTGCCAGCAGCTTAGCGGCAGCGGGGTACCAAGAGACCCAGTACTTC. Its protein is CASSLAAAGYQETQYF.

In this sample, this clonotype turned up many times. The gene calls are TRBV20-1 and TRBJ2-7; D is ambiguous. The V end lost 1 base, the J end lost 3 bases, and 13 bases lay between the germline ends. The CDR3 contains 14 residues. Germline V gene lookup returns CDR1 DFQATT and CDR2 SNEGSKA (reference sequence). CDR3: CSARGLDAGYEQYF. The CDR3 DNA sequence: TGCAGTGCTAGAGGCCTGGACGCAGGCTACGAGCAGTACTTC.